The present T cell receptor beta chain was sequenced within a study of patients and donors after allogeneic stem cell transplantation. At least ten counts were recorded for this clonotype. TCRdb ran MiXCR on the RT-PCR reads and lists one entry per CDR3 protein. The data show fewer than 60,000 distinct CDR3 sequences, more than 10% seen once. The CDR3 runs to 15 residues. The V and J ends lost 3 bases and 4 bases respectively, with 18 bases between them. Germline V gene lookup returns CDR1 SQVTM and CDR2 ANQGSEA. This receptor was identified in a human donor who was either an allogeneic HSCT recipient or a stem cell or donor lymphocyte infusion donor (not recorded which). It is not recorded whose cells these are; they may come from a transplant donor. The sequencing sample was made of blood, either unsorted or a sorted T cell fraction (not recorded which). The genes are TRBV29-1 and TRBJ1-2; no reliable D call. This CDR3 is CSVDERVLVPYGYTF. The CDR3 DNA reads as TGCAGCGTTGATGAAAGAGTCCTTGTCCCCTATGGCTACACCTTC.